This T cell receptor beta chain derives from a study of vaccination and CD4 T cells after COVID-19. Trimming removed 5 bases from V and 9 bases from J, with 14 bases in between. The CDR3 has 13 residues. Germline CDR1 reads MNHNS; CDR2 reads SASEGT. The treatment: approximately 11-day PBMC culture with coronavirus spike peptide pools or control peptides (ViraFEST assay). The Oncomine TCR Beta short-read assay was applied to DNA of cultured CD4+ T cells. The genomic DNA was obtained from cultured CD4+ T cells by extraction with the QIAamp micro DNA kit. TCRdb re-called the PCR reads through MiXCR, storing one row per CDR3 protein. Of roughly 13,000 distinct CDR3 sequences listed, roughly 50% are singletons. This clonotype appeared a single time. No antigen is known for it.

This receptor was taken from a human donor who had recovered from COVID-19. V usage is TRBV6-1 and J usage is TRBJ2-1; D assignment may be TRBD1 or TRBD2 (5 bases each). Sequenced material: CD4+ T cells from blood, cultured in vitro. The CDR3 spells CASSPGTGGEQFF. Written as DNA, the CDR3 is TGTGCCAGCAGTCCCGGGACCGGCGGTGAGCAGTTCTTC.